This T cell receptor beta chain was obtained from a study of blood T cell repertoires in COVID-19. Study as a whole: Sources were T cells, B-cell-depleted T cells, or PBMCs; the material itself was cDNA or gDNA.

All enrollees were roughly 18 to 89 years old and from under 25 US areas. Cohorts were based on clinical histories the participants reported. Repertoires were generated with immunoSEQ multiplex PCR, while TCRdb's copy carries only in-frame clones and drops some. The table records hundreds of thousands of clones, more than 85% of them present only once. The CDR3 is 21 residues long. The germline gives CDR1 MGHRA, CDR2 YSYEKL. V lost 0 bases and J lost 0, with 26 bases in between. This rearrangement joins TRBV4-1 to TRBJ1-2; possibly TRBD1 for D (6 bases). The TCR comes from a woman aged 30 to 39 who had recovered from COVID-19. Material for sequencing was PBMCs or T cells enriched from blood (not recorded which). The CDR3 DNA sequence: TGCGCCAGCAGCCAAGAACTTAGTGGCAGGGGCGGACCGCCGGCTAACTATGGCTACACCTTC. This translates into CASSQELSGRGGPPANYGYTF.